The rows below give T cell receptor beta chains drawn from one sample of a study of T cell responses to AZD1222 COVID-19 vaccine. The method was immunoSEQ multiplex PCR; TCRdb's version includes in-frame clones alone and lacks a portion of them. The sample contains over 100,000 clones, 88% of which appear only once. The sequences come from peripheral blood, collected on day 0 of AZD1222 vaccination. The receptors originated from an adult in good health. Both conserved end residues are part of each CDR3. D genes are given only for firm matches.

d_gene: TRBD1
v_gene: TRBV3-1/TRBV3-2
CDR3aa: CASSPRTGESGYTF

d_gene: -
v_gene: TRBV12-3/TRBV12-4
CDR3aa: CASSFSEFSQYF

d_gene: -
v_gene: TRBV6-5
CDR3aa: CASSFRDTVGNTEAFF

d_gene: -
v_gene: TRBV9
CDR3aa: CASSVVPTGVEKLFF

d_gene: -
v_gene: TRBV9
CDR3aa: CASSEMSSGNTIYF

d_gene: -
v_gene: TRBV5-4
CDR3aa: CARKQLMNTEAFF

d_gene: -
v_gene: TRBV7-6
CDR3aa: CASSMQTDDSPLHF

d_gene: TRBD1
v_gene: TRBV6-5
CDR3aa: CASSMDRLREKLFF

d_gene: TRBD1
v_gene: TRBV28
CDR3aa: CASRRWTGDEKLFF

d_gene: -
v_gene: TRBV5-1
CDR3aa: CASSVELSSGNTIYF

d_gene: -
v_gene: TRBV6-5
CDR3aa: CASRLTETSGNTIYF

d_gene: TRBD2
v_gene: TRBV6-5
CDR3aa: CASTRSGGRNEQFF

d_gene: TRBD2
v_gene: TRBV20-1
CDR3aa: CSASRWRGGVTYTQYF

d_gene: -
v_gene: TRBV15
CDR3aa: CATTAGGVGNSPLHF

d_gene: -
v_gene: TRBV5-1
CDR3aa: CASSRPDNSGNTIYF

d_gene: TRBD2
v_gene: TRBV11-2
CDR3aa: CASSLGTSGGGLRETQYF

d_gene: -
v_gene: TRBV21-1
CDR3aa: CANTLDRAGYGYTF

d_gene: -
v_gene: TRBV27
CDR3aa: CASSSRQLRDSNQPQHF

d_gene: -
v_gene: TRBV24-1
CDR3aa: CATSDSVTGMGQYF

d_gene: -
v_gene: TRBV28
CDR3aa: CASSLSVNTEAFF

d_gene: TRBD2
v_gene: TRBV4-2
CDR3aa: CASSQVPLGAGGYNEQFF

d_gene: -
v_gene: TRBV6-1
CDR3aa: CASSEQGYEKLFF

d_gene: TRBD2
v_gene: TRBV11-1
CDR3aa: CASRISGGPGNEQFF

d_gene: -
v_gene: TRBV12-3/TRBV12-4
CDR3aa: CASSSQGKDTIYF

d_gene: -
v_gene: TRBV6-5
CDR3aa: CASSYRDDSYEQYF

d_gene: -
v_gene: TRBV9
CDR3aa: CASSVGGSGANVLTF

d_gene: -
v_gene: TRBV15
CDR3aa: CATSRGWGELFF

d_gene: -
v_gene: TRBV5-1
CDR3aa: CASSLAGRNNEQFF

d_gene: -
v_gene: TRBV20-1
CDR3aa: CSASRGTEAFF

d_gene: -
v_gene: TRBV28
CDR3aa: CASALGSLTYEQYF

d_gene: -
v_gene: TRBV6-5
CDR3aa: CASKRGNWNTEAFF

d_gene: -
v_gene: TRBV12-3/TRBV12-4
CDR3aa: CASSLGQAGYTF

d_gene: TRBD1
v_gene: TRBV6-2/TRBV6-3
CDR3aa: CASSRRGVNYGYTF

d_gene: TRBD1
v_gene: TRBV19
CDR3aa: CATSGQGANGYTF

d_gene: TRBD1
v_gene: TRBV6-5
CDR3aa: CASSRDSSLNTEAFF

d_gene: TRBD1
v_gene: TRBV6-5
CDR3aa: CASSYTPQGTANGYTF

d_gene: -
v_gene: TRBV6-6
CDR3aa: CASFTSMGYGYTF